This TCR beta chain was captured by sequencing in a study of T cell repertoires in cytomegalovirus infection. Whole-study context: CMV infection and matching HLA type were both indicated by public TCR beta signatures.

TCRdb analysed the reads with MiXCR anew, one entry per CDR3 protein. The sample carries some 350,000 distinct CDR3 sequences, about 35% recorded once. Whole-study results and caveats: HLA-C-restricted, CMV-specific TCR beta clonotypes were dominant ex vivo.

The germline V gene encodes CDR1 MNHEY and CDR2 SMNVEV (reference sequence). The CDR3 is 18 residues long. V lost 6 bases and J lost 0; bases outside the gene matches: 13. About this clonotype: The antigen is undetermined.

The sample was cultured PBMCs, taken from culture after CMV antigen stimulation. The chain combines TRBV27 with TRBJ2-3; 9 nucleotides line up with TRBD2. This TCR derives from a human donor in good health (CMV status not recorded). Some clones in this sample may be carry-over from other donors' samples. CDR3 residues: CASRAPAGGSTSTDTQYF. The CDR3, as DNA: TGTGCCAGCAGAGCCCCAGCGGGAGGATCTACTAGCACAGATACGCAGTATTTT.